One sample yielded the 5 T cell receptor beta chains listed below, sequenced in a study of cytomegalovirus exposure and HLA in healthy donors. Primers: 60 Vbeta forward and 13 Jbeta reverse. Repertoires were generated with immunoSEQ multiplex PCR, while TCRdb's copy carries only in-frame clones and drops some. The sample lists some 150,000 clones, 80% to 90% occurring once. Sequencing used PBMCs. Source of these receptors: a woman aged 45 to 65 in good health and CMV-seronegative.

The chain combines TRBV9 with TRBJ2-1; 10 bases agree with TRBD2. The germline gives CDR1 SGDLS, CDR2 YYNGEE. Trimming took 4 bases from V and 4 from J; bases not matched to a gene: 11. The CDR3 sequence is 17 residues long. Written as DNA, the CDR3 is TGTGCCAGCAGCCATAGGACGAGCGGGAGGGATTACAATGAGCAGTTCTTC. Protein sequence: CASSHRTSGRDYNEQFF.

V and J are TRBV4-3 and TRBJ1-5, with TRBD1 matching over 8 bases. With 4 bases clipped from V and 4 bases from J, the junction kept 6 bases outside the gene matches. CDR3 size: 15 residues. Germline V gene sequence: CDR1 LGHNA, CDR2 YSLEER. This CDR3 is CASSLSGGPNQPQHF. Written as DNA, the CDR3 is TGCGCCAGCAGCCTTTCAGGGGGCCCAAATCAGCCCCAGCATTTT.

In its sample, this clone was seen once. The V gene is TRBV5-1, the J gene TRBJ2-3, with TRBD2 as a possible D gene (5 bases). V was trimmed by 0 bases and J by 0 bases, leaving 8 bases between them. There are 15 residues in the CDR3. The germline CDR1 and CDR2 sequences are SGHRS and YFSETQ. Here the CDR3 DNA reads TGCGCCAGCAGCTTGGTGGGCGGGAGCACAGATACGCAGTATTTT. It translates to CASSLVGGSTDTQYF. The entire variable domain, with the rest obtained from reference TRBV5-1 and TRBJ2-3, is as follows: KAGVTQTPRYLIKTRGQQVTLSCSPISGHRSVSWYQQTPGQGLQFLFEYFSETQRNKGNFPGRFSGRQFSNSRSEMNVSTLELGDSALYLCASSLVGGSTDTQYFGPGTRLTVL.

The chain couples TRBV5-1 to TRBJ2-3, with TRBD2 matching 7 bases. Per the germline V gene, CDR1 is SGHRS and CDR2 is YFSETQ. V lost 4 bases to trimming and J lost 3 bases; unmatched junction nucleotides: 5. This CDR3 contains 14 residues. The chain's CDR3 is CASSTGTKTDTQYF. CDR3 bases: TGCGCCAGCAGCACCGGGACTAAGACAGATACGCAGTATTTT. The entire variable domain, with the rest obtained from reference TRBV5-1 and TRBJ2-3, is as follows: KAGVTQTPRYLIKTRGQQVTLSCSPISGHRSVSWYQQTPGQGLQFLFEYFSETQRNKGNFPGRFSGRQFSNSRSEMNVSTLELGDSALYLCASSTGTKTDTQYFGPGTRLTVL.

The rearrangement links TRBV7-2 to TRBJ2-5, with D perhaps TRBD2 (5 bases). Germline CDR1 reads SGHTA; CDR2 reads FQGNSA. Between the trimmed V and J ends, which lost 5 bases and 5 bases, there was a span of 9 bases. The length of the CDR3 is 12 residues. The CDR3 region is CASSPSGETQYF. Written as DNA, the CDR3 is TGTGCCAGCAGCCCTTCGGGGGAGACCCAGTACTTC.